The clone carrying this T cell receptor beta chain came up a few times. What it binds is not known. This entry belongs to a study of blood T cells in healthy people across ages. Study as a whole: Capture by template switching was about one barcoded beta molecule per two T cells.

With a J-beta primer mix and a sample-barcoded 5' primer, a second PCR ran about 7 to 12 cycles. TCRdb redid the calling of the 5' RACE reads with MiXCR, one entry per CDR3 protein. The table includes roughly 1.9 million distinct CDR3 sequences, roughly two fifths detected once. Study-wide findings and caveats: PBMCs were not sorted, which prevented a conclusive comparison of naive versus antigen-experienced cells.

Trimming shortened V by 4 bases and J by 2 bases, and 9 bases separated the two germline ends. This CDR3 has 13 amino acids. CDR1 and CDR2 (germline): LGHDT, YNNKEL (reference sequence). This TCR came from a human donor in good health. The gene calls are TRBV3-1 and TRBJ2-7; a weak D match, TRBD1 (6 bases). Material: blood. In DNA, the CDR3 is TGTGCCAGCAGCCGGGGGACAACCTACGAGCAGTACTTC. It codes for CASSRGTTYEQYF.